This T cell receptor beta chain was sequenced in a study of radiation and T cells in renal cell carcinoma. The study, taken as a whole, reports: From baseline, blood top tumor clonotypes peaked at 2 weeks post-radiation. Without pretreatment biopsies, baseline tumor clonotype presence was undetermined.

Time point given: blood 4 weeks post-SBRT, at nephrectomy. Treatment meaning: 15 Gy SBRT to primary tumor, nephrectomy 4 weeks later. After SBRT, blood was collected at 2 and 4 weeks, plus baseline. V lost 1 base and J lost 5; bases outside the gene matches: 4. Germline CDR1 is SGHDN and CDR2 is FVKESK. The CDR3 sequence is 14 residues long. This clone was picked up one time. Its matching antigen is unknown. Using immunoSEQ multiplex PCR, the repertoire was profiled, and TCRdb retains in-frame clones only, with some absent. In the table there are fewer than 200,000 clones, about 88% of which are singletons.

Source: blood, taken from a patient whose treatment included radiotherapy and nephrectomy. The rearrangement uses TRBV14 and TRBJ1-2, with 7 bases fitting TRBD1. The receptor comes from a woman in her forties or fifties with renal cell carcinoma. In DNA, the CDR3 is TGTGCCAGCAGCCAAGGGAGCAGGGGGTATGGCTACACCTTC. This sequence encodes CASSQGSRGYGYTF. Using reference TRBV14 and TRBJ1-2 for the parts outside the CDR3, the full variable domain is EAGVTQFPSHSVIEKGQTVTLRCDPISGHDNLYWYRRVMGKEIKFLLHFVKESKQDESGMPNNRFLAERTGGTYSTLKVQPAELEDSGVYFCASSQGSRGYGYTFGSGTRLTVV.